A selection of T cell receptor beta chains follows, all from one sample in a study of beta chain features in type 1 diabetes. The repertoire was sequenced with immunoSEQ multiplex PCR; TCRdb's copy has only in-frame clones and lacks some. The table has 310,000 or so clones, approximately 11% seen once. The sequenced sample was naive CD4+ T cells from blood. The receptors were sampled from a woman under 40 in good health. The CDR3 runs from the conserved cysteine through the conserved F or W. Fields, in order: CDR3 protein, CDR3 DNA, clone size, V gene, D gene, J gene. D genes are given only for firm matches. Clone size appears in some rows only: once, few, many, or a class for an expanded clone.

CDR3: CASSVGTLNTDTQYF
DNA: TGTGCCAGCAGCGTAGGGACTCTCAACACAGATACGCAGTATTTT
size: few
V: TRBV9
D: .
J: TRBJ2-3

CDR3: CASSPSAVFAGLNTEAFF
DNA: TGTGCCAGCTCACCATCGGCGGTATTTGCGGGACTGAACACTGAAGCTTTCTTT
size: .
V: TRBV18
D: .
J: TRBJ1-1

CDR3: CATSRRDPSDTQYF
DNA: TGTGCCACCAGCAGGCGGGACCCTTCAGATACGCAGTATTTT
size: .
V: TRBV15
D: .
J: TRBJ2-3

CDR3: CSGRDSQNIQYF
DNA: TGCAGCGGGCGGGACAGCCAAAACATTCAGTACTTC
size: many
V: TRBV29-1
D: .
J: TRBJ2-4

CDR3: CASSLGVTRASEQYF
DNA: TGTGCCAGCAGCTTAGGAGTGACTAGGGCCTCCGAGCAGTACTTC
size: few
V: TRBV7-2
D: .
J: TRBJ2-7

CDR3: CASIHLNSGNDEQFF
DNA: TGTGCCAGCATCCATCTCAACAGCGGGAACGATGAGCAGTTCTTC
size: few
V: TRBV7-9
D: TRBD2
J: TRBJ2-1

CDR3: CASSRAGGGGVGELFF
DNA: TGTGCCAGCAGTCGGGCCGGTGGCGGAGGGGTTGGGGAGCTGTTTTTT
size: few
V: TRBV28
D: .
J: TRBJ2-2

CDR3: CASTVTGDGELFF
DNA: TGTGCCAGCACCGTAACAGGGGACGGGGAGCTGTTTTTT
size: .
V: TRBV7-9
D: TRBD1
J: TRBJ2-2

CDR3: CATSRVGDGQYF
DNA: TGTGCCACCAGCAGAGTAGGGGATGGGCAGTATTTT
size: few
V: TRBV15
D: .
J: TRBJ2-3

CDR3: CASSEDIAAASSYEQYF
DNA: TGTGCCAGCAGTGAAGATATCGCGGCTGCAAGCTCCTACGAGCAGTACTTC
size: .
V: TRBV2
D: .
J: TRBJ2-7

CDR3: CASSQGQGRLNTEAFF
DNA: TGCGCCAGCAGCCAAGGACAGGGACGATTAAACACTGAAGCTTTCTTT
size: .
V: TRBV4-1
D: TRBD1
J: TRBJ1-1

CDR3: CANSKGEEQFF
DNA: TGTGCCAATAGTAAGGGAGAGGAACAGTTCTTC
size: .
V: TRBV7-9
D: .
J: TRBJ2-1

CDR3: CASSLALAGITDTQYF
DNA: TGTGCCAGCAGCTTAGCACTAGCGGGGATCACAGATACGCAGTATTTT
size: .
V: TRBV7-9
D: TRBD2
J: TRBJ2-3

CDR3: CASSVEQAWGYTF
DNA: TGTGCCAGCAGCGTAGAGCAGGCCTGGGGCTACACCTTC
size: .
V: TRBV9
D: .
J: TRBJ1-2

CDR3: CAISVETPYEQYF
DNA: TGTGCCATCAGTGTTGAGACACCTTACGAGCAGTACTTC
size: .
V: TRBV10-3
D: .
J: TRBJ2-7

CDR3: CASSQDQRLWEKLFF
DNA: TGTGCCAGCAGCCAAGATCAGCGTTTGTGGGAAAAACTGTTTTTT
size: few
V: TRBV4-2
D: .
J: TRBJ1-4

CDR3: CASSPPRLSGNVNEQFF
DNA: TGTGCCAGCAGTCCCCCCCGCCTAAGCGGGAATGTGAATGAGCAGTTCTTC
size: .
V: TRBV27
D: TRBD2
J: TRBJ2-1

CDR3: CASSSYRGDEKLFF
DNA: TGTGCCAGCAGTTCCTACAGGGGGGATGAAAAACTGTTTTTT
size: few
V: TRBV6-6
D: TRBD1
J: TRBJ1-4

CDR3: CASSPGQKNTGELFF
DNA: TGTGCCAGCTCACCAGGTCAGAAGAACACCGGGGAGCTGTTTTTT
size: .
V: TRBV18
D: .
J: TRBJ2-2

CDR3: CASSSLVFSLGYEQFF
DNA: TGTGCCAGCAGCTCATTAGTGTTTAGCTTAGGCTATGAGCAGTTCTTC
size: few
V: TRBV21-1
D: .
J: TRBJ2-1

CDR3: CASSEGQGGETQYF
DNA: TGTGCCAGCAGCGAAGGGCAGGGTGGAGAGACCCAGTACTTC
size: few
V: TRBV7-2
D: .
J: TRBJ2-5

CDR3: CATSPDRSRSNQPQHF
DNA: TGTGCCACCAGCCCCGACAGGTCGCGTAGCAATCAGCCCCAGCATTTT
size: .
V: TRBV15
D: .
J: TRBJ1-5

CDR3: CSVEGQGNEQFF
DNA: TGCAGCGTTGAGGGGCAGGGCAATGAGCAGTTCTTC
size: .
V: TRBV29-1
D: .
J: TRBJ2-1

CDR3: CASSRGTPGAYNEQFF
DNA: TGTGCCAGCTCTCGTGGGACTCCGGGGGCCTACAATGAGCAGTTCTTC
size: once
V: TRBV18
D: .
J: TRBJ2-1

CDR3: CASSEHTGPNQPQHF
DNA: TGTGCCAGCAGCGAACACACAGGGCCCAATCAGCCCCAGCATTTT
size: few
V: TRBV2
D: .
J: TRBJ1-5

CDR3: CASSLAPSGQTGELFF
DNA: TGTGCCAGCAGCTTAGCCCCCAGCGGGCAAACCGGGGAGCTGTTTTTT
size: .
V: TRBV7-2
D: .
J: TRBJ2-2

CDR3: CASSLAGSGDGGSYEQYF
DNA: TGTGCCAGCAGCTTAGCGGGCAGCGGGGACGGGGGTTCGTACGAGCAGTACTTC
size: .
V: TRBV7-2
D: TRBD2
J: TRBJ2-7

CDR3: CASSRDYGYTF
DNA: TGTGCCAGCAGCAGAGACTATGGCTACACCTTC
size: .
V: TRBV5-6
D: .
J: TRBJ1-2

CDR3: CASSLWGGPYGYTF
DNA: TGTGCCAGCAGCTTATGGGGGGGCCCCTATGGCTACACCTTC
size: .
V: TRBV7-2
D: .
J: TRBJ1-2

CDR3: CASSLVAVNQPQHF
DNA: TGTGCCAGCAGTTTAGTGGCGGTTAATCAGCCCCAGCATTTT
size: .
V: TRBV28
D: .
J: TRBJ1-5

CDR3: CASSYSRPGSYEQYF
DNA: TGTGCCAGCAGTTACTCGAGACCGGGCTCCTACGAGCAGTACTTC
size: few
V: TRBV6-5
D: .
J: TRBJ2-7

CDR3: CASSYFGGATTDTQYF
DNA: TGTGCCAGCAGTTATTTTGGCGGAGCCACCACAGATACGCAGTATTTT
size: few
V: TRBV6-5
D: .
J: TRBJ2-3

CDR3: CASRQQGATSNQPQHF
DNA: TGTGCCAGCAGACAACAGGGGGCGACGAGCAATCAGCCCCAGCATTTT
size: .
V: TRBV28
D: TRBD1
J: TRBJ1-5

CDR3: CASTRQGNTEAFF
DNA: TGTGCCAGTACACGACAGGGGAACACTGAAGCTTTCTTT
size: .
V: TRBV19
D: TRBD1
J: TRBJ1-1

CDR3: CASSQGSSGSQETQYF
DNA: TGCGCCAGCAGCCAAGGAAGCAGCGGCAGCCAAGAGACCCAGTACTTC
size: .
V: TRBV4-3
D: .
J: TRBJ2-5

CDR3: CASSRRGDTEAFF
DNA: TGTGCCAGCAGTCGGAGGGGAGACACTGAAGCTTTCTTT
size: .
V: TRBV7-3
D: .
J: TRBJ1-1

CDR3: CASSQETGPFPYEQYF
DNA: TGCGCCAGCAGCCAAGAAACAGGGCCCTTCCCCTACGAGCAGTACTTC
size: .
V: TRBV4-3
D: .
J: TRBJ2-7

CDR3: CASSLGTSGSAYEQYF
DNA: TGTGCCAGCAGCTTAGGGACTAGCGGGAGTGCGTACGAGCAGTACTTC
size: .
V: TRBV7-2
D: TRBD2
J: TRBJ2-7

CDR3: CASSRGTLPFNEQFF
DNA: TGTGCCAGTAGTAGAGGCACGCTCCCGTTCAATGAGCAGTTCTTC
size: few
V: TRBV19
D: .
J: TRBJ2-1

CDR3: CSVGQGSSYEQYF
DNA: TGCAGCGTGGGACAGGGGAGCTCCTACGAGCAGTACTTC
size: .
V: TRBV29-1
D: TRBD1
J: TRBJ2-7

CDR3: CASSVARLSSTDTQYF
DNA: TGTGCCAGCAGCGTAGCGAGACTATCTAGCACAGATACGCAGTATTTT
size: .
V: TRBV7-2
D: .
J: TRBJ2-3

CDR3: CSALSGRAYGYTF
DNA: TGCAGCGCCCTCTCTGGGAGGGCTTATGGCTACACCTTC
size: .
V: TRBV29-1
D: .
J: TRBJ1-2

CDR3: CASSPGTGNGYTF
DNA: TGTGCCAGCAGCCCCGGGACAGGGAATGGCTACACCTTC
size: few
V: TRBV7-3
D: TRBD1
J: TRBJ1-2

CDR3: CSVAGQGPYGYTF
DNA: TGCAGCGTGGCGGGACAGGGGCCCTATGGCTACACCTTC
size: few
V: TRBV29-1
D: TRBD1
J: TRBJ1-2

CDR3: CASSPQSGLYNEQFF
DNA: TGTGCCAGCAGCCCGCAATCGGGGTTGTACAATGAGCAGTTCTTC
size: .
V: TRBV7-3
D: .
J: TRBJ2-1

CDR3: CASTSDRGTEAFF
DNA: TGTGCCAGCACCTCTGACAGGGGTACTGAAGCTTTCTTT
size: few
V: TRBV28
D: TRBD1
J: TRBJ1-1

CDR3: CASSYFRGKTEAFF
DNA: TGTGCCAGCAGTTATTTTCGGGGTAAAACTGAAGCTTTCTTT
size: .
V: TRBV6-6
D: .
J: TRBJ1-1

CDR3: CASSIGTSGSSPMDEQFF
DNA: TGTGCCAGTAGTATCGGGACTAGCGGGAGTAGTCCTATGGATGAGCAGTTCTTC
size: few
V: TRBV19
D: TRBD2
J: TRBJ2-1

CDR3: CASSRSGLAPRTDTQYF
DNA: TGTGCCAGCTCACGATCGGGACTCGCACCACGCACAGATACGCAGTATTTT
size: few
V: TRBV18
D: .
J: TRBJ2-3

CDR3: CASSLGLVQEQFF
DNA: TGTGCTAGCAGCTTAGGCCTCGTTCAGGAGCAGTTCTTC
size: .
V: TRBV7-7
D: .
J: TRBJ2-1

CDR3: CASRTGQRGGETQYF
DNA: TGTGCCAGCAGAACTGGCCAGCGAGGGGGAGAGACCCAGTACTTC
size: few
V: TRBV6-5
D: .
J: TRBJ2-5

CDR3: CASRKTGTEYNEQFF
DNA: TGCGCCAGCCGGAAGACCGGGACAGAATACAATGAGCAGTTCTTC
size: .
V: TRBV5-1
D: TRBD1
J: TRBJ2-1

CDR3: CASSVVAVPRFPETQYF
DNA: TGTGCCAGCAGCGTAGTGGCAGTACCCAGGTTTCCGGAGACCCAGTACTTC
size: .
V: TRBV9
D: .
J: TRBJ2-5

CDR3: CASSGGGLTSYEQYF
DNA: TGTGCCAGCAGTGGGGGGGGCCTAACCTCCTACGAGCAGTACTTC
size: .
V: TRBV2
D: .
J: TRBJ2-7

CDR3: CAISEKTGASTDTQYF
DNA: TGTGCCATCAGTGAGAAAACAGGGGCTAGCACAGATACGCAGTATTTT
size: .
V: TRBV10-3
D: TRBD1
J: TRBJ2-3

CDR3: CASSMPTDYQPQHF
DNA: TGTGCCAGTAGTATGCCAACCGACTATCAGCCCCAGCATTTT
size: once
V: TRBV19
D: .
J: TRBJ1-5

CDR3: CASSFPRENSYEQYF
DNA: TGTGCCAGCAGCTTCCCGCGGGAGAACTCCTACGAGCAGTACTTC
size: .
V: TRBV7-9
D: TRBD2
J: TRBJ2-7